The rows below give T cell receptor beta chains drawn from one sample of a study of T-cell memory formation after mild COVID-19. A single record per CDR3 protein comes from TCRdb applying MiXCR to the 5' RACE reads. The sample shows over 500,000 distinct CDR3 sequences, 15% to 20% of them seen only once. The sequenced material came from PBMCs or a T cell subset sorted from them (not recorded which). These receptor sequences come from an adult woman who had mild COVID-19 (a few samples of this study predate the infection). Cell type and time point are not known. CDR3s include the opening cysteine and the closing phenylalanine or tryptophan. Each record gives: CDR3 protein, CDR3 DNA, J gene, V gene, D gene, clone size. A D gene is named only where the DNA matches it firmly. Some rows mark clone size as missing; the rest say once, few, many or name a class of expanded clone.

CDR3 protein: CAWSVIDRVEPEAFF
CDR3 DNA: TGTGCCTGGAGTGTAATTGACAGGGTTGAGCCTGAAGCTTTCTTT
J gene: TRBJ1-1
V gene: TRBV30
D gene: TRBD1
clone size: .

CDR3 protein: CASSPHRTGKTETQYF
CDR3 DNA: TGTGCCAGCAGTCCCCACCGGACAGGGAAAACGGAGACCCAGTACTTC
J gene: TRBJ2-5
V gene: TRBV12-3/TRBV12-4
D gene: TRBD1
clone size: .

CDR3 protein: CSARPSSSNQPQHF
CDR3 DNA: TGCAGTGCTAGACCCAGTTCAAGCAATCAGCCCCAGCATTTT
J gene: TRBJ1-5
V gene: TRBV20-1
D gene: .
clone size: few

CDR3 protein: CASSFSAGNNYGYTF
CDR3 DNA: TGTGCCAGCAGCTTCTCGGCAGGGAATAACTATGGCTACACCTTC
J gene: TRBJ1-2
V gene: TRBV7-2
D gene: .
clone size: few

CDR3 protein: CASSFQGARKPQHF
CDR3 DNA: TGTGCCAGCAGTTTCCAGGGGGCGCGGAAGCCCCAGCATTTT
J gene: TRBJ1-5
V gene: TRBV12-3/TRBV12-4
D gene: TRBD1
clone size: few

CDR3 protein: CASGMAGNTEAFF
CDR3 DNA: TGTGCCAGCGGTATGGCTGGAAACACTGAAGCTTTCTTT
J gene: TRBJ1-1
V gene: TRBV6-5
D gene: .
clone size: few

CDR3 protein: CASSHLAGAGTDTQYF
CDR3 DNA: TGTGCCAGCAGCCACTTAGCGGGGGCCGGCACAGATACGCAGTATTTT
J gene: TRBJ2-3
V gene: TRBV3-1
D gene: TRBD2
clone size: .

CDR3 protein: CASSVDSQNIQYF
CDR3 DNA: TGTGCCAGCAGCGTAGACAGCCAAAACATTCAGTACTTC
J gene: TRBJ2-4
V gene: TRBV9
D gene: .
clone size: .

CDR3 protein: CASSLDRPERVGSTDTQYF
CDR3 DNA: TGTGCCAGCAGCTTAGACAGACCTGAGCGAGTGGGGAGCACAGATACGCAGTATTTT
J gene: TRBJ2-3
V gene: TRBV7-2
D gene: .
clone size: .

CDR3 protein: CASRQGINQPQHF
CDR3 DNA: TGTGCCAGCAGACAGGGAATCAATCAGCCCCAGCATTTT
J gene: TRBJ1-5
V gene: TRBV6-1
D gene: .
clone size: .

CDR3 protein: CASSLAWGASYEQYF
CDR3 DNA: TGCGCCAGCAGCTTGGCCTGGGGGGCCTCCTACGAGCAGTACTTC
J gene: TRBJ2-7
V gene: TRBV5-1
D gene: .
clone size: .

CDR3 protein: CASSSGGVGTDTQYF
CDR3 DNA: TGTGCCAGCAGCTCGGGAGGAGTCGGGACAGATACGCAGTATTTT
J gene: TRBJ2-3
V gene: TRBV9
D gene: TRBD2
clone size: once

CDR3 protein: CASSSPQGGQETQYF
CDR3 DNA: TGCGCCAGCAGCTCTCCACAGGGAGGGCAAGAGACCCAGTACTTC
J gene: TRBJ2-5
V gene: TRBV5-1
D gene: .
clone size: many

CDR3 protein: CASTLGRDTQYF
CDR3 DNA: TGTGCCAGCACCCTGGGGCGGGATACGCAGTATTTT
J gene: TRBJ2-3
V gene: TRBV12-3/TRBV12-4
D gene: .
clone size: few

CDR3 protein: CSVKDRGRFEKLFF
CDR3 DNA: TGCAGCGTCAAGGACAGGGGGCGGTTTGAAAAACTGTTTTTT
J gene: TRBJ1-4
V gene: TRBV29-1
D gene: TRBD1
clone size: few

CDR3 protein: CAWSVRSWGPDTQYF
CDR3 DNA: TGTGCCTGGAGTGTACGGAGCTGGGGTCCAGATACGCAGTATTTT
J gene: TRBJ2-3
V gene: TRBV30
D gene: .
clone size: few

CDR3 protein: CASSLGGPGAGHEKLFF
CDR3 DNA: TGTGCCAGCAGCCTAGGGGGCCCGGGGGCCGGGCATGAAAAACTGTTTTTT
J gene: TRBJ1-4
V gene: TRBV11-3
D gene: TRBD1
clone size: few

CDR3 protein: CASSYPGVTEAFF
CDR3 DNA: TGTGCCAGCAGTTACCCAGGCGTAACTGAAGCTTTCTTT
J gene: TRBJ1-1
V gene: TRBV6-5
D gene: .
clone size: few

CDR3 protein: CASSYQNNEQFF
CDR3 DNA: TGTGCCAGCAGTTACCAAAACAATGAGCAGTTCTTC
J gene: TRBJ2-1
V gene: TRBV6-2/TRBV6-3
D gene: .
clone size: many

CDR3 protein: CASSLPLGGYTF
CDR3 DNA: TGTGCCAGCAGTTTACCCCTCGGGGGCTACACCTTC
J gene: TRBJ1-2
V gene: TRBV12-3/TRBV12-4
D gene: .
clone size: many

CDR3 protein: CAWSVPYSGGFQFF
CDR3 DNA: TGTGCCTGGAGTGTACCTTACAGCGGGGGTTTCCAGTTCTTC
J gene: TRBJ2-1
V gene: TRBV30
D gene: TRBD2
clone size: .

CDR3 protein: CASSLQDEQFF
CDR3 DNA: TGTGCCAGCAGCCTCCAGGATGAGCAGTTCTTC
J gene: TRBJ2-1
V gene: TRBV9
D gene: .
clone size: few

CDR3 protein: CASSPNLGTDTQYF
CDR3 DNA: TGTGCCAGCTCACCGAACTTGGGCACAGATACGCAGTATTTT
J gene: TRBJ2-3
V gene: TRBV18
D gene: .
clone size: few

CDR3 protein: CASSYPGPGYTEAFF
CDR3 DNA: TGTGCCAGCAGTTATCCGGGCCCGGGGTACACTGAAGCTTTCTTT
J gene: TRBJ1-1
V gene: TRBV6-2/TRBV6-3
D gene: .
clone size: .

CDR3 protein: CAISEGRGLAETQYF
CDR3 DNA: TGTGCCATCAGTGAGGGCAGGGGGCTCGCAGAGACCCAGTACTTC
J gene: TRBJ2-5
V gene: TRBV10-3
D gene: TRBD1
clone size: .